The next 17 T cell receptor beta chains were all read from a single sample in a study of T cells in Graves' hyperthyroidism and ophthalmopathy. TCR beta CDR3 regions were amplified from RNA transcripts. The TCR CDR3 first-round RT-PCR relied on the HTBI primer set. Using its own MiXCR run on the multiplex PCR reads, TCRdb lists one record per CDR3 protein. The sample holds 700,000 to 950,000 distinct CDR3 sequences, over 35% seen once. The sequencing sample was made of blood. The receptors come from a woman between 40 and 50 years old with Graves' hyperthyroidism.

This clonotype was counted a few times. The chain has TRBV11-2 and TRBJ2-7; 7 bases are shared with TRBD1. The CDR3 spans 14 residues. Germline assignment: CDR1 SGHAT and CDR2 FQNNGV. V shed 8 bases, J shed 2 bases, and the junction held 9 bases outside the gene matches. Written as DNA, the CDR3 is TGTGCCAGCTCACGGAAACAGGGGACCTACGAGCAGTACTTC. Translating it yields CASSRKQGTYEQYF.

This clonotype has only one observation. J is TRBJ2-3 and V is TRBV29-1, with 13 nucleotides matching TRBD2. Germline assignment: CDR1 SQVTM and CDR2 ANQGSEA. J was trimmed by 2 bases and V by 7 bases; bases with no gene match: 12. This CDR3 contains 17 residues. CDR3 DNA: TGCAGCGCAGCGACTAGCGGGAGGCTCGCCCCCACAGATACGCAGTATTTT. This codes for CSAATSGRLAPTDTQYF.

A remark on this clonotype: At one of its ends the junction is not consistent with the germline gene, which may arise from a read error. The genes are TRBV10-3 and TRBJ1-5, with D maybe TRBD1 (5 bases). Germline CDR1 reads ENHRY; CDR2 reads SYGVKD. CDR3 length: 17 amino acids. The CDR3 nucleotides are TGTGCCAGCAGTTACGGGGCAGGGAGGTTGAGCAATCAGCCCCAGCATTTT. Its translation is CASSYGAGRLSNQPQHF.

This clonotype was detected many times. J is TRBJ2-7 and V is TRBV7-9; TRBD1 matches at 11 bases. Germline V gives CDR1 SEHNR, CDR2 FQNEAQ (reference sequence). CDR3 length: 13 amino acids. The V gene end was trimmed by 4 bases and the J gene end by 7 bases; junction bases not matched to a gene: 3. The CDR3 reads CASSWDRGTEQYF. The CDR3 DNA reads as TGTGCCAGCAGCTGGGACAGGGGGACGGAGCAGTACTTC.

This clonotype was found a few times. The chain uses TRBV7-9 and TRBJ2-5, with D unresolved. The CDR3 length is 15 residues. V was cut by 5 bases and J by 1 base, with 14 bases left in between. Germline CDR1 and CDR2: SEHNR and FQNEAQ (reference sequence). The DNA of the CDR3 is TGTGCCAGCAGCCAATCCGCAGATGTCCAAGAGACCCAGTACTTC. This encodes CASSQSADVQETQYF.

The chain employs TRBV7-9 and TRBJ2-7; 12 nucleotides line up with TRBD2. The junction had 6 bases not matched to a gene; V was cut back by 5 bases and J by 7 bases. The germline gives CDR1 SEHNR, CDR2 FQNEAQ (reference sequence). The CDR3 totals 14 residues. The CDR3 spells CASSTVGTSGEQYF. The CDR3 coding sequence is TGTGCCAGCAGCACTGTGGGGACTAGCGGGGAGCAGTACTTC.

The V call is TRBV20-1, the J call TRBJ1-3; D gene unclear. V gave up 2 bases and J gave up 0 bases, with 11 bases separating them. Per the germline V gene, CDR1 is DFQATT and CDR2 is SNEGSKA (reference sequence). The length of the CDR3 is 15 residues. CDR3 in amino acids: CSARSGPSSGNTIYF. The CDR3 DNA is TGCAGTGCTAGATCCGGACCCAGCTCTGGAAACACCATATATTTT.

CDR3 region: CASSEEVRSYEQYF. In DNA form, the CDR3 reads TGTGCCAGCAGTGAAGAGGTCAGATCCTACGAGCAGTACTTC. The rearrangement joins TRBV27 to TRBJ2-7, with D hard to call. CDR3 length: 14 residues. Germline V gene lookup returns CDR1 MNHEY and CDR2 SMNVEV (reference sequence). V lost 5 bases and J 1 base, leaving 12 bases between the germline ends.

This clonotype showed up many times. The rearrangement uses TRBV20-1 and TRBJ1-2; TRBD1 aligns across 7 bases. The CDR3 has 13 amino acids. Germline V CDR1 and CDR2: DFQATT, SNEGSKA (reference sequence). The J segment lost 4 bases and the V segment lost 2 bases, leaving 4 bases of the junction unmatched. CDR3 loop: CSARPTGSYGYTF. The CDR3 DNA is TGCAGTGCTAGACCGACAGGGAGCTATGGCTACACCTTC.

Comments on this clonotype: This may be a read error, as it is one base from a much larger clone. The chain carries TRBV7-9 and TRBJ1-1, with D uncertain. The germline gives CDR1 SEHNR, CDR2 FQNEAQ (reference sequence). V was cut by 5 bases and J by 6 bases, with 13 bases left in between. This CDR3 is 13 amino acids long. The chain's CDR3 is CASSLSEAAEAFF. The CDR3 nucleotides are TGTGCCAGCAGCCTGTCAGAAGCCGCTGAAGCTTTCTTT.

This chain joins TRBV6-6 and TRBJ1-5; 7 positions agree with TRBD1. The CDR3 covers 16 residues. In germline, CDR1 is MNHNY, CDR2 SVGAGI (reference sequence). V was pared by 5 bases and J by 2 bases, with 9 bases of the junction left unmatched. CDR3 nucleotide sequence: TGTGCCAGCAGTGTTATAGCAGGGGGTGGCAATCAGCCCCAGCATTTT. Translating gives CASSVIAGGGNQPQHF.

The chain uses TRBV11-2 and TRBJ2-7, with 9 nucleotides matching TRBD2. V gave up 0 bases and J gave up 3 bases; unmatched junction bases: 3. This CDR3 is built from 15 residues. CDR1 and CDR2 from the germline V gene are SGHAT and FQNNGV. CDR3 sequence (DNA): TGTGCCAGCAGCTTAGAGCGAGCGGGAGGCTACGAGCAGTACTTC. Its translation is CASSLERAGGYEQYF.

This clonotype was seen at least ten times. This chain connects TRBV7-9 to TRBJ1-1; no definite D call. V was shortened by 6 bases and J by 1 base, with 9 bases between the two germline ends. CDR1 is SEHNR, CDR2 FQNEAQ, per germline (reference sequence). The CDR3 totals 13 residues. CDR3 DNA sequence: TGTGCCAGCAGTTTCGGGGAGAACACTGAAGCTTTCTTT. Protein sequence: CASSFGENTEAFF.

This clonotype was recorded once. A read error is possible here, since a much larger clone lies one base away. The chain employs TRBV7-2 and TRBJ1-3; D remains unclear. Germline V lookup: CDR1 SGHTA, CDR2 FQGNSA. The CDR3 extends over 16 amino acids. V dropped 5 bases and J dropped 0 bases, with 14 bases sitting between them. This CDR3 reads CASSTRLVRSGNTIYF. CDR3 bases: TGTGCCAGCAGCACCCGACTAGTCCGCTCTGGAAACACCATATATTTT.

The table lists this clonotype with many counts. This rearrangement joins TRBV6-5 to TRBJ1-5; TRBD1 aligns across 8 bases. Germline V gene sequence: CDR1 MNHEY, CDR2 SVGAGI. J lost 6 bases, V lost 6 bases, and 7 bases had no gene match. CDR3 length equals 14 residues. The CDR3 loop is CASSFGQGGQPQHF. The CDR3 DNA is TGTGCCAGCAGCTTCGGACAGGGTGGTCAGCCCCAGCATTTT.

This clonotype was observed at least ten times. J is TRBJ1-1 and V is TRBV7-9; D is perhaps TRBD1 (5 bases). The germline V gene encodes CDR1 SEHNR and CDR2 FQNEAQ (reference sequence). Trimming stripped 1 base from V and 7 bases from J, with 10 bases between. This CDR3 is built from 13 residues. The CDR3 DNA follows: TGTGCCAGCAGCTTAGGGACACTCTATGAAGCTTTCTTT. Its translation: CASSLGTLYEAFF.

This clonotype was seen only a few times. A junction end diverges from the germline sequence, so it may reflect a read error. CDR3 in amino acids: CASSLNRLAVANTGELFF. The CDR3 DNA reads TGCGCCAGCAGCCTAAACCGTCTAGCGGTCGCGAACACCGGGGAGCTGTTTTTT. This chain links TRBV7-2 with TRBJ2-2; 7 bases map to TRBD2. The CDR3 covers 18 residues. Germline V gene sequence: CDR1 SGHTA, CDR2 FQGNSA.